This T cell receptor beta chain was found in a study of T-cell memory formation after mild COVID-19. Turning to the study itself: For the most part, TCR clusters were specific to one donor.

This CDR3 region has 15 residues. V lost 5 bases and J lost 1; bases outside the gene matches: 7. The V gene's germline CDR1 is SQVTM and CDR2 ANQGSEA. TCRdb re-called the 5' RACE reads with MiXCR, one entry per CDR3 protein. The data contain about 200,000 distinct CDR3 sequences, 16% of them singletons. This TCR was recovered from an adult woman who had mild COVID-19 (a few samples of this study predate the infection). Cell type and time point are not known. Specimen: PBMCs or a T cell subset sorted from them (not recorded which). The chain employs TRBV29-1 and TRBJ1-1; 10 positions match TRBD1. CDR3 region: CSVRDRGLANTEAFF. In DNA, the CDR3 is TGCAGCGTTCGAGACAGGGGGCTGGCGAACACTGAAGCTTTCTTT.